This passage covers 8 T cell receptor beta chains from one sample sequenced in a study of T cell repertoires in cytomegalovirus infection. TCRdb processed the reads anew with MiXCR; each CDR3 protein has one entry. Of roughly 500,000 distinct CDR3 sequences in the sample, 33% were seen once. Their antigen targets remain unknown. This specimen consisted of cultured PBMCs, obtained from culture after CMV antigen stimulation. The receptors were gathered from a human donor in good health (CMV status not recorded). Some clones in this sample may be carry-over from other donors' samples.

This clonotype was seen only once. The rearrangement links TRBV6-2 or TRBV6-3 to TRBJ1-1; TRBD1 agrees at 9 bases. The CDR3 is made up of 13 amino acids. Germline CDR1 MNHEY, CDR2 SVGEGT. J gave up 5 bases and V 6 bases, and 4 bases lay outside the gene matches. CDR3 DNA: TGTGCCAGCAGGCCAGACAGGGGGACTGAAGCTTTCTTT. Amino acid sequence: CASRPDRGTEAFF.

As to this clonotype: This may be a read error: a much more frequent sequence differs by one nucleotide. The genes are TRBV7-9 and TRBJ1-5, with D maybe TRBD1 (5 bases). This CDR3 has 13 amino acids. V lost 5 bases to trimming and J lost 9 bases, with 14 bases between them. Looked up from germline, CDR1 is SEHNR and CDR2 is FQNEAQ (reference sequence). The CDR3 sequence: CASSDGTYRPQHF. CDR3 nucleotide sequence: TGTGCCAGCAGCGATGGGACCTATCGGCCCCAGCATTTT.

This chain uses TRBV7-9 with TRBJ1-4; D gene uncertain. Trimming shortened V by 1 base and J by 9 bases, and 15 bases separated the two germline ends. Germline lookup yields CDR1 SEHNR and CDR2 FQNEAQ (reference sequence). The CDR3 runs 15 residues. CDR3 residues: CASSLDPGLIKKLFF. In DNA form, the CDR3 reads TGTGCCAGCAGCTTAGATCCGGGGTTAATCAAAAAACTGTTTTTT.

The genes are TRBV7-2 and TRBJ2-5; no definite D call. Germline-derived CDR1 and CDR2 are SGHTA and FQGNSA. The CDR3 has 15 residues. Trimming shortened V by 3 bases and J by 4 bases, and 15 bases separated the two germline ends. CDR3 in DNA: TGTGCCAGCAGCTTGAACGACGGGTCCCGAGAGACCCAGTACTTC. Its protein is CASSLNDGSRETQYF.

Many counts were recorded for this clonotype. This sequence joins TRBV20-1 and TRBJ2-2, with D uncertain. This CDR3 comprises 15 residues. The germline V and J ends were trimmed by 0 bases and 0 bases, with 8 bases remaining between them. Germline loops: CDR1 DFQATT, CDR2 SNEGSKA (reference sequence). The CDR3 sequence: CSARDVTTNTGELFF. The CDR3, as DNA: TGCAGTGCTAGAGATGTGACAACGAACACCGGGGAGCTGTTTTTT.

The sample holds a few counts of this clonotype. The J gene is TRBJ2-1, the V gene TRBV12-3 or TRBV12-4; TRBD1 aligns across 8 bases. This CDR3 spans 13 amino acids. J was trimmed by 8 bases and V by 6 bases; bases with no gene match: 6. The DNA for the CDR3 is TGTGCCAGCAGCCGGTCACAGGGGGATGAGCAGTTCTTC. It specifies CASSRSQGDEQFF.

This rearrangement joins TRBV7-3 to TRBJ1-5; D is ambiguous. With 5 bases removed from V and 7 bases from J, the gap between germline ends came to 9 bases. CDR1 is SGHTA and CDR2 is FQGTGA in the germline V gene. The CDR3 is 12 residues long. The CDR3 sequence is CASSENRQPQHF. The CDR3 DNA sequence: TGTGCCAGCAGCGAGAACCGACAGCCCCAGCATTTT.

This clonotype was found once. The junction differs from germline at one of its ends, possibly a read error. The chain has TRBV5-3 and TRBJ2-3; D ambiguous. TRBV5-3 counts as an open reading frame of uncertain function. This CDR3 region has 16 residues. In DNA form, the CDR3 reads TGTGCCAGCAGCTTGGAGCACTCGATAAGCACAGATACGCAGTATTTT. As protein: CASSLEHSISTDTQYF.